This T cell receptor beta chain was recorded in a study of blood T cell repertoires in COVID-19. The V gene end was trimmed by 4 bases and the J gene end by 6 bases; junction bases not matched to a gene: 9. This CDR3 spans 15 amino acids. The V gene's germline CDR1 is SGHRS and CDR2 YFSETQ. The assay was immunoSEQ multiplex PCR, and TCRdb's table has in-frame clones only and misses some. The repertoire consists of 200,000 to 300,000 clones, with 84% occurring once and the leading ten covering 4%. This sequence joins TRBV5-1 and TRBJ1-1; 10 bases align to TRBD1. The sequenced sample was peripheral blood. The receptor was derived from a man in his forties or fifties with acute or convalescent COVID-19. The CDR3 loop reads CASSERQGASAEAFF. CDR3 DNA: TGCGCCAGCAGCGAGAGACAGGGGGCAAGCGCTGAAGCTTTCTTT. Based on the CDR3 plus reference TRBV5-1 and TRBJ1-1, the full variable domain is KAGVTQTPRYLIKTRGQQVTLSCSPISGHRSVSWYQQTPGQGLQFLFEYFSETQRNKGNFPGRFSGRQFSNSRSEMNVSTLELGDSALYLCASSERQGASAEAFFGQGTRLTVV.